This T cell receptor beta chain was identified in a study of cytotoxic CD8 clonotypes in ibrutinib-treated CLL. Generated by immunoSEQ multiplex PCR, the TCRdb table keeps only in-frame clones and is missing some. The sample carries approximately 320,000 clones, roughly 70% recorded once. As to this clone: The antigen is undetermined.

Whole-study findings and limits: Circulating CD8+ T-cell counts were tracked by baseline clonality, which exceeded that of age-matched healthy donors.

CDR1 is MGHRA, CDR2 YSYEKL, per germline. V lost 2 bases to trimming and J lost 6 bases, with 20 bases between them. The CDR3 consists of 17 residues. The clonotype was recovered from a human donor with chronic lymphocytic leukemia. J is TRBJ1-5 and V is TRBV4-1; D gene ambiguous. The sequences come from PBMCs, collected after 36 months of ibrutinib treatment. The CDR3 DNA reads TGCGCCAGCAGCCAACTAGCCGTGCCACTATGGGGTCAGCCCCAGCATTTT. Translation gives CASSQLAVPLWGQPQHF.